One sample yielded the 4 T cell receptor beta chains listed below, sequenced in a study of shared clonotypes between healthy human individuals. CD45RO-negative, CCR7-positively selected cells formed the naive CD8 fraction, excluding terminally differentiated effector memory CD45RA+ cells. Measured with immunoSEQ multiplex PCR; TCRdb has only the in-frame clones, and not every one. Among 560,000 or so clones listed, 90% to 97% were seen once. Sequencing input: naive CD8+ T cells sorted from blood. The receptor source for this set is a woman aged 30 to 39 in good health.

The V call is TRBV27, the J call TRBJ1-1; 11 bases line up with TRBD1. Germline CDR1 is MNHEY and CDR2 is SMNVEV (reference sequence). V was pared by 2 bases and J by 7 bases, with 3 bases of the junction left unmatched. CDR3 size: 14 residues. The CDR3 sequence: CASSLGQGAVEAFF. Written as DNA, the CDR3 is TGTGCCAGCAGTTTAGGACAGGGGGCAGTTGAAGCTTTCTTT.

The chain has TRBV5-6 and TRBJ1-1, with 10 nucleotides matching TRBD1. This CDR3 has 13 amino acids. Germline lookup yields CDR1 SGHDT and CDR2 YYEEEE. V dropped 5 bases and J dropped 9; count of bases not matched to a gene: 7. The chain's CDR3 is CASRRRDRGKAFF. CDR3 DNA sequence: TGTGCCAGCAGGCGACGGGACAGGGGAAAAGCTTTCTTT.

The CDR3 protein is CASNPIAHNYEQYF. The CDR3 bases are TGTGCCAGCAACCCTATTGCCCACAACTACGAGCAGTACTTC. The rearrangement joins TRBV7-9 to TRBJ2-7; D is uncertain. The CDR3 covers 14 residues. The V end was cut by 7 bases, the J end by 3 bases, with 16 bases between. CDR1 and CDR2 (germline): SEHNR, FQNEAQ (reference sequence).

The chain carries TRBV7-9 and TRBJ2-7, with D perhaps matching TRBD2 (6 bases). This CDR3 is 16 amino acids long. Per the germline V gene, CDR1 is SEHNR and CDR2 is FQNEAQ (reference sequence). Trimming removed 0 bases at V and 2 bases at J, with 14 bases between. CDR3 coding DNA: TGTGCCAGCAGCTTAGCGGAGGGAGGCCGCACCTACGAGCAGTACTTC. As protein: CASSLAEGGRTYEQYF.